This entry lists 30 T cell receptor beta chains sequenced from one sample in a study of blood T cells in healthy people across ages. The authors ran a second PCR of roughly 7 to 11 cycles using a sample-barcoded 5' primer and a J-beta primer mix. TCRdb recomputed calls from the 5' RACE reads with MiXCR, one row per CDR3 protein. The profile shows some 1 million distinct CDR3 sequences, 40% to 55% of them singletons. The sample consisted of blood. These receptors all come from an older woman in good health.

This clonotype came up a few times. The chain links TRBV12-3 or TRBV12-4 to TRBJ2-1; TRBD1 or TRBD2 may be the D gene (5 bases each). The V gene lost 6 bases and the J gene lost 0 bases, with 21 bases spanning the gap. This CDR3 spans 18 amino acids. CDR3 residues: CASRGDSAILSSYNEQFF. The DNA of the CDR3 is TGTGCCAGCAGGGGGGATAGCGCGATACTCAGCTCCTACAATGAGCAGTTCTTC.

V is TRBV7-8 and J is TRBJ2-3, with TRBD2 identical over 9 bases. V lost 0 bases to trimming and J lost 5 bases; unmatched junction nucleotides: 6. CDR1 is SGHVS and CDR2 is FQNEAQ in the germline V gene. The length of the CDR3 is 16 residues. CDR3 coding DNA: TGTGCCAGCAGCTTAGCTAGCGGGAGCGGGGTAGATACGCAGTATTTT. Translating gives CASSLASGSGVDTQYF.

This clonotype came up a few times. This chain connects TRBV20-1 to TRBJ2-5, with TRBD2 as a possible D gene (6 bases). CDR1 DFQATT and CDR2 SNEGSKA come from the germline V gene (reference sequence). Trimming stripped 0 bases from V and 2 bases from J, with 10 bases between. CDR3 size: 14 residues. CDR3 protein: CSARDLAGQETQYF. CDR3 coding DNA: TGCAGTGCTAGAGATCTTGCGGGGCAAGAGACCCAGTACTTC.

This chain links TRBV21-1 with TRBJ1-2. TRBV21-1 is designated a pseudogene. The CDR3 covers 13 residues. The CDR3 protein is CASSKMQKYGYTF. As DNA, the CDR3 is TGTGCCAGCAGCAAAATGCAGAAATATGGCTACACCTTC.

This clonotype has more than one count but fewer than ten. The V gene is TRBV5-1, the J gene TRBJ2-7; 8 bases align to TRBD2. Germline V gene data show CDR1 as SGHRS and CDR2 as YFSETQ. The CDR3 covers 14 residues. V shed 2 bases and J 6 bases; nucleotides not matched to a gene: 7. CDR3 loop: CASSFGTSASEQYF. As DNA, the CDR3 is TGCGCCAGCAGCTTCGGGACTAGTGCCTCCGAGCAGTACTTC.

The chain is built from TRBV10-3 and TRBJ2-1; 13 bases match TRBD2. V trimming: 6 bases; J trimming: 4 bases; junction bases outside the gene matches: 3. Germline V gene lookup returns CDR1 ENHRY and CDR2 SYGVKD. This CDR3 spans 15 amino acids. DNA of the CDR3: TGTGCCATCAGCCAGGGACTAGCGGGGTACAATGAGCAGTTCTTC. Its protein product is CAISQGLAGYNEQFF.

The chain recombines TRBV21-1 with TRBJ2-2; the table's D call, TRBD2, was not checked against the DNA. TRBV21-1 is flagged as a pseudogene. This CDR3 has 17 amino acids. The CDR3 sequence: CASSHFREFWDTGELFF. The CDR3 region has the DNA TGTGCCAGCAGCCACTTTAGGGAGTTCTGGGACACCGGGGAGCTGTTTTTT.

The gene calls are TRBV28 and TRBJ1-2, with D perhaps matching TRBD1 (5 bases). Germline values: CDR1 MDHEN, CDR2 SYDVKM. Trimming took 6 bases from V and 7 from J, leaving 18 bases between them. The CDR3 covers 14 residues. CDR3 sequence (DNA): TGTGCCAGCAGGGGAGCCGGGACGGTGCTTGGCTACACCTTC. Its protein product is CASRGAGTVLGYTF.

In its sample, this clonotype was seen a few times. The chain employs TRBV27 and TRBJ2-3, with 12 bases aligning to TRBD2. CDR3 length: 16 amino acids. CDR1 and CDR2 from the germline V gene are MNHEY and SMNVEV (reference sequence). The J segment lost 2 bases and the V segment lost 8 bases, leaving 8 bases of the junction unmatched. CDR3 nucleotides: TGTGCCAGCGGGGAAACTAGCGGGAGGAACACAGATACGCAGTATTTT. It translates to CASGETSGRNTDTQYF.

This clonotype was seen more than once but under ten times. The chain combines TRBV3-1 with TRBJ2-5; D ambiguous. Trimming stripped 3 bases from V and 2 bases from J, with 16 bases between. The CDR3 contains 16 residues. CDR1 is LGHDT, CDR2 YNNKEL, per germline (reference sequence). The CDR3 spells CASSQTDAKSQETQYF. CDR3 sequence (DNA): TGTGCCAGCAGCCAGACCGACGCAAAATCACAAGAGACCCAGTACTTC.

The rearrangement links TRBV29-1 to TRBJ2-5, with TRBD2 identical over 13 bases. This CDR3 is 14 amino acids long. V lost 7 bases to trimming and J lost 4 bases; unmatched junction nucleotides: 6. Germline V lookup: CDR1 SQVTM, CDR2 ANQGSEA. CDR3: CSADRLAGGETQYF. Here the CDR3 DNA reads TGCAGCGCGGATCGACTAGCGGGAGGAGAGACCCAGTACTTC.

This clonotype has at least ten counts. The rearrangement links TRBV7-2 to TRBJ2-7; D not certain. The CDR3 consists of 13 residues. Germline lookup yields CDR1 SGHTA and CDR2 FQGNSA. V shed 3 bases and J shed 4 bases, with 10 bases lying between them. CDR3 in amino acids: CASSFILGYEQYF. CDR3 coding DNA: TGTGCCAGCAGCTTTATTTTGGGGTACGAGCAGTACTTC.

This clonotype was counted a few times. The CDR3, as DNA: TGCGCCAGCAGCCTTTTCATTACCAAAAACATTCAGTACTTC. Residues: CASSLFITKNIQYF. The genes are TRBV4-1 and TRBJ2-4; no firm D call. The CDR3 covers 14 residues. CDR1 and CDR2 from the germline V gene are MGHRA and YSYEKL. Trimming took off 4 bases at V and 2 bases at J, with 9 bases between the two ends.

The chain carries TRBV9 and TRBJ2-6, with 7 bases matching TRBD2. Trimming removed 3 bases from V and 1 base from J; junction bases left unmatched: 1. The CDR3 spans 15 residues. CDR1 SGDLS and CDR2 YYNGEE come from the germline V gene. The CDR3: CASSGGGSGANVLTF. The CDR3 nucleotides read TGTGCCAGCAGCGGCGGGGGTTCTGGGGCCAACGTCCTGACTTTC.

This clonotype has only a few counts. V and J are TRBV5-1 and TRBJ2-1; a weak D match, TRBD2 (6 bases). The V and J ends lost 0 bases and 4 bases respectively, with 14 bases between them. CDR1 SGHRS and CDR2 YFSETQ come from the germline V gene. This CDR3 contains 16 residues. CDR3 DNA sequence: TGCGCCAGCAGCTTGGGGGGGGAAGGTGGTTACAATGAGCAGTTCTTC. Protein: CASSLGGEGGYNEQFF.

The rearrangement joins TRBV5-6 to TRBJ2-7; D may be TRBD2 (6 bases). This CDR3 is 15 amino acids long. V was cut by 2 bases and J by 6 bases, with 18 bases left in between. Germline CDR1 reads SGHDT; CDR2 reads YYEEEE. This CDR3 reads CASSFSGLLLPEQYF. CDR3 DNA sequence: TGTGCCAGCAGCTTCTCGGGACTCCTCCTACCCGAGCAGTACTTC.

This clonotype has a count of ten or more. The chain combines TRBV20-1 with TRBJ2-7; weak D call: TRBD2 (6 bases). V was trimmed by 5 bases and J by 0 bases, leaving 17 bases between them. The CDR3 runs to 15 residues. Germline assignment: CDR1 DFQATT and CDR2 SNEGSKA (reference sequence). The CDR3 nucleotides are TGCAGTGCTGAGCAAGTCGGGGGAGACTCCTACGAGCAGTACTTC. This gives the protein CSAEQVGGDSYEQYF.

V gene TRBV5-4 combines with J gene TRBJ1-4; TRBD1 agrees at 7 bases. The germline V gene encodes CDR1 SGHNT and CDR2 YYREEE (reference sequence). V was pared by 3 bases and J by 0 bases, with 14 bases of the junction left unmatched. This CDR3 region has 19 residues. CDR3 protein: CASSSKPGQRIATNEKLFF. In DNA, the CDR3 is TGTGCCAGCAGCTCTAAACCGGGACAGCGGATTGCAACTAATGAAAAACTGTTTTTT.

The chain links TRBV20-1 to TRBJ2-4; D not certain. The CDR3 is 12 amino acids. CDR1 and CDR2 (germline): DFQATT, SNEGSKA (reference sequence). V was cut by 6 bases and J by 2 bases, with 8 bases left in between. The CDR3 sequence is CSAGPSKNIQYF. The CDR3 nucleotides read TGCAGTGCAGGGCCTTCCAAAAACATTCAGTACTTC.

This clonotype showed up just a few times. The V and J genes are TRBV7-9 and TRBJ2-7; 11 positions agree with TRBD2. This CDR3 region has 15 residues. Germline assignment: CDR1 SEHNR and CDR2 FQNEAQ (reference sequence). J lost 2 bases, V lost 4 bases, and 4 bases had no gene match. The CDR3 coding sequence is TGTGCCAGCAGCTCGGGACTAGCGGCCACCTACGAGCAGTACTTC. Amino acids: CASSSGLAATYEQYF.

The V gene is TRBV11-2, the J gene TRBJ2-5; possibly TRBD2 for D (7 bases). The J call may not be correct, given that the DNA end is closer to TRBJ2-7. Germline CDR1 and CDR2: SGHAT and FQNNGV. The CDR3 runs 17 residues. CDR3 coding DNA: TGTGCCAGCAGCTTAGCGGGCCGGGGGGCCGATCCCTACGAGCAGTACTTC. Translation: CASSLAGRGADPYEQYF.

The V call is TRBV18, the J call TRBJ2-7; D perhaps matches TRBD2 (6 bases). There are 16 residues in the CDR3. Germline CDR1 and CDR2: KGHSH and LQKENI. Trimming shortened V by 2 bases and J by 0 bases, and 14 bases separated the two germline ends. CDR3 residues: CASSPIRRERSYEQYF. In nucleotides, the CDR3 is TGTGCCAGCTCACCAATTCGGAGGGAACGCTCCTACGAGCAGTACTTC. The full variable domain, with the rest looked up from reference TRBV18 and TRBJ2-7, is NAGVMQNPRHLVRRRGQEARLRCSPMKGHSHVYWYRQLPEEGLKFMVYLQKENIIDESGMPKERFSAEFPKEGPSILRIQQVVRGDSAAYFCASSPIRRERSYEQYFGPGTRLTVT.

The chain combines TRBV7-9 with TRBJ2-1; D might be TRBD1 (5 bases). Germline values: CDR1 SEHNR, CDR2 FQNEAQ (reference sequence). V was pared by 2 bases and J by 13 bases, with 12 bases between. This CDR3 is built from 12 residues. The CDR3, as DNA: TGTGCCAGCAGCTTACCCAGGGCCGGACAGTTCTTC. Amino acids: CASSLPRAGQFF.

This rearrangement joins TRBV24-1 to TRBJ2-6; TRBD1 agrees at 7 bases. V lost 8 bases to trimming and J lost 0 bases; unmatched junction nucleotides: 6. The germline V gene has CDR1 KGHDR and CDR2 SFDVKD. The CDR3 contains 16 residues. In DNA form, the CDR3 reads TGTGCCACCATCGGACAGGACCACTCTGGGGCCAACGTCCTGACTTTC. As protein: CATIGQDHSGANVLTF.

This clonotype has a handful of counts. V is TRBV12-3 or TRBV12-4 and J is TRBJ2-7, with TRBD1 matching over 8 bases. The CDR3 has 15 residues. The trim removed 5 bases at V and 3 bases at J, leaving 9 bases unmatched. The CDR3 is CASSDRGRYFYEQYF. In DNA, the CDR3 is TGTGCCAGCAGTGACAGGGGCCGTTATTTCTACGAGCAGTACTTC.

This clonotype was found a few times. This chain uses TRBV29-1 with TRBJ2-1; tentatively, D is TRBD2 (6 bases). V was cut by 0 bases and J by 7 bases, with 13 bases left in between. The CDR3 is 14 residues long. CDR1 and CDR2 from the germline V gene are SQVTM and ANQGSEA. The CDR3 protein is CSVEESVGLNEQFF. The CDR3, as DNA: TGCAGCGTTGAAGAGTCAGTGGGACTGAATGAGCAGTTCTTC.

V is TRBV5-1 and J is TRBJ2-5, with D tentatively TRBD1 (6 bases). V lost 1 base to trimming and J lost 4 bases, with 11 bases between them. Germline CDR1 and CDR2: SGHRS and YFSETQ. This CDR3 spans 14 amino acids. The CDR3 region is CASSLITGRETQYF. DNA for the CDR3: TGCGCCAGCAGCTTGATCACAGGGAGAGAGACCCAGTACTTC. Together with reference TRBV5-1 and TRBJ2-5, the CDR3 gives the full variable domain: KAGVTQTPRYLIKTRGQQVTLSCSPISGHRSVSWYQQTPGQGLQFLFEYFSETQRNKGNFPGRFSGRQFSNSRSEMNVSTLELGDSALYLCASSLITGRETQYFGPGTRLLVL.

This rearrangement joins TRBV29-1 to TRBJ1-2, with D possibly TRBD1 on 5 matching bases. The V end was cut by 3 bases, the J end by 4 bases, with 27 bases between. CDR1 and CDR2 (germline): SQVTM, ANQGSEA. The CDR3 has 18 residues. CDR3 amino acids: CSVDQPLRGATRGYGYTF. The CDR3 nucleotides read TGCAGCGTTGACCAACCTCTAAGGGGAGCGACGCGGGGCTATGGCTACACCTTC.

The chain combines TRBV2 with TRBJ2-3; the match to TRBD2 covers 10 bases. The CDR3 is 15 residues long. Germline trimming cut 8 bases from V and 6 bases from J; bases unmatched to any gene: 11. Germline loops: CDR1 SNHLY, CDR2 FYNNEI. CDR3: CASFPLAGEADTQYF. The CDR3 DNA is TGTGCCAGCTTCCCCCTAGCGGGAGAAGCCGATACGCAGTATTTT.

Only a few counts were recorded for this clonotype. The gene calls are TRBV11-2 and TRBJ2-3, with D perhaps TRBD2 (5 bases). Germline CDR1 reads SGHAT; CDR2 reads FQNNGV. Trimming pared 5 bases from V and 6 bases from J, leaving 12 bases between. The CDR3 sequence is 13 residues long. The CDR3 bases are TGTGCCAGCAGCCCGCGGGTACAGGATACGCAGTATTTT. The encoded protein is CASSPRVQDTQYF. The variable domain in full, with the rest retrieved from reference TRBV11-2 and TRBJ2-3, is EAGVAQSPRYKIIEKRQSVAFWCNPISGHATLYWYQQILGQGPKLLIQFQNNGVVDDSQLPKDRFSAERLKGVDSTLKIQPAKLEDSAVYLCASSPRVQDTQYFGPGTRLTVL.